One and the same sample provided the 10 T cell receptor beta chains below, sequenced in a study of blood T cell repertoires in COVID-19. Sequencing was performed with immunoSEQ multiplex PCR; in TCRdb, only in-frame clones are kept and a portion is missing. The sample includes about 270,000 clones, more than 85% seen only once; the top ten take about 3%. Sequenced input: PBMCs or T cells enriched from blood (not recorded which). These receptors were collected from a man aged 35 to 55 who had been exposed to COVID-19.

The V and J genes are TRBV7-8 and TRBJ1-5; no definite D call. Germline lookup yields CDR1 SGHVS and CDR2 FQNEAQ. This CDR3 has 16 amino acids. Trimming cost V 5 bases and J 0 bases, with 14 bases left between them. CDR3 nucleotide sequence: TGTGCCAGCAGCCCCTATGGTGAATATAGCAATCAGCCCCAGCATTTT. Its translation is CASSPYGEYSNQPQHF.

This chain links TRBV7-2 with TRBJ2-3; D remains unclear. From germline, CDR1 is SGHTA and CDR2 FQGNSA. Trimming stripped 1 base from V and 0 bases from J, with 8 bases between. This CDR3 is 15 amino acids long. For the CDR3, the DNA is TGTGCCAGCAGCTTAGACAGCCAGAGCACAGATACGCAGTATTTT. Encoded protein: CASSLDSQSTDTQYF.

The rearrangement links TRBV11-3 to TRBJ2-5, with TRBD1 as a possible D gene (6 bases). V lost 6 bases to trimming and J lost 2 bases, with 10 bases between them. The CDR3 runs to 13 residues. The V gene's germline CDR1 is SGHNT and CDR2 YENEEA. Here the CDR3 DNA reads TGTGCCAGCAGAAGGACAGTTCAAGAGACCCAGTACTTC. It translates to CASRRTVQETQYF.

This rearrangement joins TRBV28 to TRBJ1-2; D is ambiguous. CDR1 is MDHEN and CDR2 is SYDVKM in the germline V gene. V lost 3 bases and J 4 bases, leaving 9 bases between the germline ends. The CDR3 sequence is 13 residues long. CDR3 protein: CASSLGGIYGYTF. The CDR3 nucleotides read TGTGCCAGCAGTTTGGGCGGGATCTATGGCTACACCTTC.

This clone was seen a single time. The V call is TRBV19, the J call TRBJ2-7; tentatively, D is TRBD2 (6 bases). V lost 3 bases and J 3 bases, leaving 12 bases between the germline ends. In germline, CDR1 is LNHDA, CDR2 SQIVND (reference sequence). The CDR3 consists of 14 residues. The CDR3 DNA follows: TGTGCCAGTAGTATCGGTGCGGGGAACTACGAGCAGTACTTC. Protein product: CASSIGAGNYEQYF.

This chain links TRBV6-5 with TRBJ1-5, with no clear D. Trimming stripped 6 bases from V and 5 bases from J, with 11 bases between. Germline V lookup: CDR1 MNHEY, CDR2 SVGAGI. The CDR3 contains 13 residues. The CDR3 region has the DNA TGTGCCAGCAGAGAGGGATTTCATCAGCCCCAGCATTTT. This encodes CASREGFHQPQHF.

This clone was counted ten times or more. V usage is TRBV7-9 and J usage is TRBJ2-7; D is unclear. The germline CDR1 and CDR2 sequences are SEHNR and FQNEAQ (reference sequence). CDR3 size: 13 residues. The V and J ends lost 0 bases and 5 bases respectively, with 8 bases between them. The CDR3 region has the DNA TGTGCCAGCAGCTTAGCACAGTGGGACGAGCAGTACTTC. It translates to CASSLAQWDEQYF.

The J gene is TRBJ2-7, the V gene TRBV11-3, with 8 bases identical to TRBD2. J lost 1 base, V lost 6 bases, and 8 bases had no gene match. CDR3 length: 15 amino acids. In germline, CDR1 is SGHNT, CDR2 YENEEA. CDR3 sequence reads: CASRLGRDKSYEQYF. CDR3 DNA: TGTGCCAGCAGACTCGGGAGGGACAAGTCCTACGAGCAGTACTTC.

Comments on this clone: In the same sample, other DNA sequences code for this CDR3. For the CDR3, the DNA is TGTGCCAGCACCGGGGGGGGAGAAACCTACGAGCAGTACTTC. It yields the protein CASTGGGETYEQYF. The rearrangement links TRBV28 to TRBJ2-7; TRBD2 agrees at 8 bases. The CDR3 contains 14 residues. From germline, CDR1 is MDHEN and CDR2 SYDVKM. V was clipped by 7 bases and J by 2 bases; unmatched bases: 7.

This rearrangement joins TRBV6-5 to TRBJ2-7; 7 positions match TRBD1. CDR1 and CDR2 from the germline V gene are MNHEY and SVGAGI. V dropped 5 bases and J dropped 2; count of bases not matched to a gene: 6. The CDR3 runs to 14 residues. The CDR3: CASSQGTATYEQYF. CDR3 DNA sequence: TGTGCCAGCAGTCAGGGGACAGCCACCTACGAGCAGTACTTC.